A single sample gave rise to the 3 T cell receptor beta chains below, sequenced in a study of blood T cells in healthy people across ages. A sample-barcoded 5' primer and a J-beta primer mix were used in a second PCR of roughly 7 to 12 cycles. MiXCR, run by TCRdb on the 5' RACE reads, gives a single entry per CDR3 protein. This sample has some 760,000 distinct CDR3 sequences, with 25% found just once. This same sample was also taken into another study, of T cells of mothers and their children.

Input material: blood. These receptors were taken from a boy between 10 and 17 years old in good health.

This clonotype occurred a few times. DNA of the CDR3: TGCGCCAGCAGCTTGGCGCGGTATGCCAAATCCTTAAGCTCCTACAATGAGCAGTTCTTC. Translated, it gives CASSLARYAKSLSSYNEQFF. V usage is TRBV5-1 and J usage is TRBJ2-1; no reliable D call. V gave up 0 bases and J gave up 0 bases, with 22 bases separating them. The CDR3 loop spans 20 amino acids. Per germline, CDR1 SGHRS and CDR2 YFSETQ.

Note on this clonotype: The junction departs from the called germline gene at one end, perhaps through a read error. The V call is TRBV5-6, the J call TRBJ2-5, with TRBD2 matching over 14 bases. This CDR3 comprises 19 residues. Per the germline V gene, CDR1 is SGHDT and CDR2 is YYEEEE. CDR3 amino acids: CASSGPGTSGGMFQATQYF. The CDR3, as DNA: TGTGCCAGCAGCGGACCCGGGACTAGCGGGGGAATGTTCCAAGCGACCCAGTACTTC.

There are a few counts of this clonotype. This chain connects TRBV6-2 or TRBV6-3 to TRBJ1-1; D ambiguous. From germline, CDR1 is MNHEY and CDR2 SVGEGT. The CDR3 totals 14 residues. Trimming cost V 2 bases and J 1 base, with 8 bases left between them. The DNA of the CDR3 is TGTGCCAGCAGTTACGCAGGAGGGAACACTGAAGCTTTCTTT. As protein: CASSYAGGNTEAFF.